This entry concerns a single T cell receptor beta chain. The antigen is unknown. One end of the junction varies from germline; a read error may be responsible. This sample was taken from a study of T cells in Graves' hyperthyroidism and ophthalmopathy. About the research overall: Peripheral blood was acquired at first diagnosis, ahead of any therapy whatsoever.

Together with thyroid ultrasound, orbital computed tomography, serum thyroxine and TRAb, clinical symptoms were used for diagnoses. The study, taken as a whole, reports: Prediction of ophthalmopathy progression came a median around 6 months pre-onset.

The TCR beta CDR3 regions underwent amplification using RNA transcripts as the source. TCR CDR3 underwent first-round RT-PCR with the HTBI primer set. TCRdb reanalysed the multiplex PCR reads using MiXCR and keeps one entry per CDR3 protein. This sample has around 400,000 distinct CDR3 sequences, with around a quarter found just once. CDR3 length: 13 residues. Germline CDR1 and CDR2: LGHNT and FRNRAP. Material for sequencing was blood. This chain connects TRBV12-5 to TRBJ2-7; 9 bases map to TRBD2. This sequence originates from a man between 45 and 60 years old with Graves' hyperthyroidism. The CDR3 loop is CASGKREVYEKYF. In DNA form, the CDR3 reads TGTGCTAGTGGAAAGCGGGAGGTGTACGAGAAGTACTTC.